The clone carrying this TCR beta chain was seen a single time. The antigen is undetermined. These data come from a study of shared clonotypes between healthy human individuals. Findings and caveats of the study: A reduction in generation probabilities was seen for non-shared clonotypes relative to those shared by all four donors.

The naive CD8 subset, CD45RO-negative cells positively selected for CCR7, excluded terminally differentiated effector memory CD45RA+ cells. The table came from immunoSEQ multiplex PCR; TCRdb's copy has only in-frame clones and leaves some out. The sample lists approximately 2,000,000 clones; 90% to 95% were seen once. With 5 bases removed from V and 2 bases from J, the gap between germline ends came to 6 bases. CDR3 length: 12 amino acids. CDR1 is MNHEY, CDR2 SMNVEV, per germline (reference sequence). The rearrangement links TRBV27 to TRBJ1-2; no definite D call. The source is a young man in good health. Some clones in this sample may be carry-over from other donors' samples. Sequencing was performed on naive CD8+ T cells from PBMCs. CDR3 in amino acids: CASSQDNYGYTF. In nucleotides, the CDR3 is TGTGCCAGCAGTCAAGACAACTATGGCTACACCTTC.